These T cell receptor beta chains were read from a single sample in a study of blood T cell repertoires in COVID-19. Only in-frame clones appear in the TCRdb table, and some are missing; sequencing was by immunoSEQ multiplex PCR. The sample consists of 200,000 to 250,000 clones, about 79% of them appearing once. The sample was PBMCs or T cells enriched from blood (not recorded which). Source of these receptors: a woman aged 40 to 49 with acute COVID-19. Both conserved end residues are part of each CDR3. Each record gives: D gene, V gene, clone size, J gene, CDR3 protein, CDR3 DNA. A D gene is named only where the DNA matches it firmly. Expanded clones are given a class, and other clones once, few, many or no size at all.

>-|TRBV28|-|TRBJ2-7
CASSSTRQENSYEQYF
TGTGCCAGCAGTTCCACCCGACAGGAGAATTCCTACGAGCAGTACTTC
>TRBD1|TRBV19|-|TRBJ1-5
CASSMTGTGIFQPQHF
TGTGCCAGTAGTATGACCGGGACAGGGATTTTTCAGCCCCAGCATTTT
>-|TRBV7-2|few|TRBJ2-7
CASSLQTESYEQYF
TGTGCCAGCAGCTTGCAGACAGAGTCCTACGAGCAGTACTTC
>-|TRBV7-9|few|TRBJ2-2
CASSLTSTGELFF
TGTGCCAGCAGCTTGACAAGCACCGGGGAGCTGTTTTTT
>TRBD1|TRBV5-1|-|TRBJ1-4
CASSGKQQGRNEKLFF
TGCGCCAGCAGCGGTAAACAACAGGGGCGGAATGAAAAACTGTTTTTT
>-|TRBV11-2|-|TRBJ1-2
CASSGRQINGYTF
TGTGCCAGCAGCGGAAGACAGATCAATGGCTACACCTTC
>-|TRBV9|once|TRBJ1-2
CASSVDQPTASYGYTF
TGTGCCAGCAGCGTAGATCAGCCGACAGCCTCCTATGGCTACACCTTC
>-|TRBV10-1|-|TRBJ1-1
CASSEYGIGSEAFF
TGCGCCAGCAGTGAGTACGGTATCGGGTCTGAAGCTTTCTTT
>TRBD2|TRBV3-1/TRBV3-2|-|TRBJ2-2
CASSQVAGRTGELFF
TGTGCCAGCAGCCAGGTAGCGGGACGGACCGGGGAGCTGTTTTTT
>TRBD2|TRBV27|-|TRBJ2-7
CASSSSAGGKGEQYF
TGTGCCAGCAGTAGTTCAGCGGGAGGAAAAGGCGAGCAGTACTTC
>-|TRBV7-9|many|TRBJ2-7
CASSLAPDPWTWGDEQYF
TGTGCCAGCAGCTTAGCTCCCGATCCTTGGACATGGGGGGACGAGCAGTACTTC
>TRBD1|TRBV5-1|-|TRBJ2-1
CASRTGGYNEQFF
TGCGCCAGCAGGACAGGGGGCTACAATGAGCAGTTCTTC
>-|TRBV20-1|once|TRBJ2-1
CSARRYNEQFF
TGCAGTGCTAGACGCTACAATGAGCAGTTCTTC
>-|TRBV29-1|-|TRBJ2-1
CSPRRVSGGSYNEQFF
TGCAGCCCCCGACGGGTATCTGGGGGGAGCTACAATGAGCAGTTCTTC
>TRBD1|TRBV5-5|-|TRBJ1-6
CASSSPSGTVDNSPLHF
TGTGCCAGCAGCTCCCCATCCGGGACAGTGGATAATTCACCCCTCCACTTT
>-|TRBV7-8|-|TRBJ1-2
CASSPGANYGYTF
TGTGCCAGCAGTCCGGGAGCTAACTATGGCTACACCTTC
>TRBD1|TRBV30|-|TRBJ1-1
CAWSHLGQANTEAFF
TGTGCCTGGAGCCACCTTGGACAGGCGAACACTGAAGCTTTCTTT
>-|TRBV7-9|-|TRBJ1-5
CASSLTGGGQPQHF
TGTGCCAGCAGCTTAACGGGGGGCGGTCAGCCCCAGCATTTT
>-|TRBV7-6|once|TRBJ1-1
CASSLEQNTEAFF
TGTGCCAGCAGCTTAGAGCAGAACACTGAAGCTTTCTTT
>TRBD2|TRBV25-1|-|TRBJ2-3
CASSEGRGLAITDTQYF
TGTGCCAGCAGTGAGGGGAGGGGACTAGCGATCACAGATACGCAGTATTTT